This T cell receptor (beta chain) was captured by sequencing in a study of identifying expanded T cells in peripheral blood (dated by TCRdb to the late 2010s). About the full investigation: Separate aliquots of the same genomic DNA pool were sequenced to produce technical replicates, and four replicates were compared in pairs. Overall results and qualifications from the work: Across all healthy-donor time intervals, the beta-binomial model significantly cut both the number of clones called differentially abundant and the false-positive rate. Across all healthy donors, variance in clone template counts between roughly 2-week samples was found to increase significantly with total template count. Between technical replicates the binomial model flagged approximately 1.1 differentially abundant clones, whereas over around 2 weeks the binomial model flagged about 15 and over about 4 weeks approximately 20. The authors expected that biological variance in healthy repertoires might rise further over much longer intervals, such as months to years.

No immune events, such as infections, were documented for the healthy donors during the collection period. Time-dependent variance in a beta-binomial model of T-cell clone differential abundance was calibrated using healthy-donor blood repertoires as a training cohort. There were around 10 healthy donors in the training cohort, of whom 3 were female and 7 were male. On average the donors were about 45 years old, and their ages spanned roughly 25 to 70 years. Obtained from a commercial supplier, whole blood was collected from each healthy donor at three time points set two to three weeks apart. For immunosequencing, genomic DNA was extracted from unsorted whole blood. TCRbeta CDR3 regions were profiled with the immunoSEQ Assay using bias-controlled multiplex PCR amplification of genomic DNA. In the original analysis: To quantify the absolute abundance of each unique TCRbeta CDR3 region, the sequences were collapsed and filtered. Differential abundance was assessed using a binomial (Fisher-equivalent) model and a beta-binomial model in which time-dependent variance fitted from healthy donors was added. Clones with fewer than 5 combined templates were removed, and differential abundance was called for clones with a Benjamini-Hochberg FDR below 0.01. The form v = (b*log(k)+a)^2 was used to model beta-binomial variance as a function of total template count across the two samples. In TCRdb, the immuneACCESS table is reduced to in-frame sequences with V and J assigned. These tables do not hold every clone; where another copy was compared, an unresolved V gene accounts for under half, and the others remain unexplained. V and J calls and clone size are those listed in that table; D and trimming were worked out from the DNA. The sample table lists 90,000 to 120,000 clones, roughly 91% of them with a count of one. The ten largest clones take up less than 20% of the sample.

Worth noting for this clone: Its binding antigen is unknown. Per-base quality was not reported, and no clone a single base away is much larger than it.

The CDR3, from cysteine to phenylalanine, totals 15 residues. Of the read, only the CDR3 DNA is kept; its 45 bases are in frame from base 1. After removal of 7 bases from V and 4 bases from J, the junction retains 12 bases not matched to a gene. Based on the germline V gene, the CDR1 and CDR2 sequences are SQVTM and ANQGSEA. Sequencing input: blood. This receptor was obtained from a person between 18 and 69 years old in good health. This sequence uses TRBV29-1 and TRBJ2-3, with 9 middle bases fitting TRBD2. This receptor has the CDR3 CSGGPSSGDPDTQYF. The nucleotides are TGCAGCGGGGGGCCCTCTAGCGGGGACCCAGATACGCAGTATTTT.